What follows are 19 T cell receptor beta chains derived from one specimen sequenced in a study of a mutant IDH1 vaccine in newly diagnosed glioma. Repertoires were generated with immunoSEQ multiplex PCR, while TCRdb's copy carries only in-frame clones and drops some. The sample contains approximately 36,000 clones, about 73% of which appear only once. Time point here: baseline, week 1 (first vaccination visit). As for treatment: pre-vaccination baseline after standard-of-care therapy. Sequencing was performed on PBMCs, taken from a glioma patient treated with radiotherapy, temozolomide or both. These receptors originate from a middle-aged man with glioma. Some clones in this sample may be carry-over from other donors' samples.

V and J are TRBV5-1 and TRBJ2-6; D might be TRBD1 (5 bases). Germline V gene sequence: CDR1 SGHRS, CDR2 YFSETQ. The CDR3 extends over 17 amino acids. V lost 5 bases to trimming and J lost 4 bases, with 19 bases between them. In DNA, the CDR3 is TGCGCCAGCAGTCGAACAGGTGTGGGTTCCGGGGCCAACGTCCTGACTTTC. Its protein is CASSRTGVGSGANVLTF.

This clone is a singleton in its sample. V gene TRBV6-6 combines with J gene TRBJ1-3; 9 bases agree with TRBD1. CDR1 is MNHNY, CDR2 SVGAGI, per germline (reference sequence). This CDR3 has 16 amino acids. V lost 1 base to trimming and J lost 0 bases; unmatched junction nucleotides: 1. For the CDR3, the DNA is TGTGCCAGCAGTTACTTACAGGGGGCCTCTGGAAACACCATATATTTT. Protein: CASSYLQGASGNTIYF.

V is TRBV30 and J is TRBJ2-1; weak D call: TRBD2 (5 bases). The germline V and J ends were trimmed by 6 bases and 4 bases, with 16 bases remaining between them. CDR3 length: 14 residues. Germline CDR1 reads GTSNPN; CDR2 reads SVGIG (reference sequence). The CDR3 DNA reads TGTGCCTGCGTGAGGGATTTGGGTTACAATGAGCAGTTCTTC. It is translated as CACVRDLGYNEQFF. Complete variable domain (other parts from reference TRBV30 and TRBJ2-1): SQTIHQWPATLVQPVGSPLSLECTVEGTSNPNLYWYRQAAGRGLQLLFYSVGIGQISSEVPQNLSASRPQDRQFILSSKKLLLSDSGFYLCACVRDLGYNEQFFGPGTRLTVL.

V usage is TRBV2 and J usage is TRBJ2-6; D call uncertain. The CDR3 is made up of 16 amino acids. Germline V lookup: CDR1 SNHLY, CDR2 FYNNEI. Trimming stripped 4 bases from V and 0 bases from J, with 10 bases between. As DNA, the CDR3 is TGTGCCAGCAGTGCGGCGCCCCGCTCTGGGGCCAACGTCCTGACTTTC. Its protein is CASSAAPRSGANVLTF.

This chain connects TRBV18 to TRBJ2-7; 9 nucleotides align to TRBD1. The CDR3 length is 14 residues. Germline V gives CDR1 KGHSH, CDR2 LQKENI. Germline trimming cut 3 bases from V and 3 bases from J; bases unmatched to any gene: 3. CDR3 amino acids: CASSPGTGYYEQYF. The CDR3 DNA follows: TGTGCCAGCTCACCCGGGACAGGGTACTACGAGCAGTACTTC.

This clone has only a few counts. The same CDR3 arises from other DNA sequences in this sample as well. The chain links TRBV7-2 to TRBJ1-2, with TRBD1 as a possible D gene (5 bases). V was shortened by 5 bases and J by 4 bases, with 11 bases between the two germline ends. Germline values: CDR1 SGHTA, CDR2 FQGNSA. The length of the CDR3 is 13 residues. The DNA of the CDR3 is TGTGCCAGCAGCCCAAGGGGATCCTATGGCTACACCTTC. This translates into CASSPRGSYGYTF.

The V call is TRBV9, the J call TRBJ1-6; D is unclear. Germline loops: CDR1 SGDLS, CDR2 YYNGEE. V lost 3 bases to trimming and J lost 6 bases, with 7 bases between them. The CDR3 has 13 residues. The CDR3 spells CASSDSLNSPLHF. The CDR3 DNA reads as TGTGCCAGCAGCGACAGCCTTAATTCACCCCTCCACTTT.

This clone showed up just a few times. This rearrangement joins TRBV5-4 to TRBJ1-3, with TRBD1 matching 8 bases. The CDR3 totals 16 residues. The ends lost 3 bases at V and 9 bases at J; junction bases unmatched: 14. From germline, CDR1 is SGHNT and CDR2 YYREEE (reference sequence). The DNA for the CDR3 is TGTGCCAGCAGCTACCAACGGACAGGGCGATCGCGCACCATATATTTT. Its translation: CASSYQRTGRSRTIYF.

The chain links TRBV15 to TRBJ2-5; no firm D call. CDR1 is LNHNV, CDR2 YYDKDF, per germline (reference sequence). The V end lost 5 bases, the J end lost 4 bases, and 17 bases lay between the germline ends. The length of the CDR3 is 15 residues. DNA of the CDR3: TGTGCCACCAGCGGCTACCGGGCCCCTGGAGAGACCCAGTACTTC. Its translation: CATSGYRAPGETQYF.

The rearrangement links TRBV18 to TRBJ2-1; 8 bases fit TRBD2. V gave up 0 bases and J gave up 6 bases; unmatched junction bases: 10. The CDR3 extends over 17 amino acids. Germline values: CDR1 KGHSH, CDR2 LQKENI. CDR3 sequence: CASSPPSAGGPSNEQFF. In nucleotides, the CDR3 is TGTGCCAGCTCACCACCGTCGGCGGGGGGCCCTTCCAATGAGCAGTTCTTC.

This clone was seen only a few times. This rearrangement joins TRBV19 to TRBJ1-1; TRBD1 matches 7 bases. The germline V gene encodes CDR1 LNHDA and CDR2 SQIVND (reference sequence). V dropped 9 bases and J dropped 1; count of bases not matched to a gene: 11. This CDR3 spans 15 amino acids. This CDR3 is CASNRDRGGNTEAFF. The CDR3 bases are TGTGCCAGCAACCGGGACAGAGGGGGGAACACTGAAGCTTTCTTT.

CDR3 sequence reads: CAWSKGIGTEAFF. CDR3 in DNA: TGTGCCTGGAGTAAAGGGATCGGAACTGAAGCTTTCTTT. The chain is built from TRBV30 and TRBJ1-1; D is undetermined. The CDR3 loop spans 13 amino acids. Trimming stripped 2 bases from V and 5 bases from J, with 12 bases between. Germline V CDR1 and CDR2: GTSNPN, SVGIG (reference sequence).

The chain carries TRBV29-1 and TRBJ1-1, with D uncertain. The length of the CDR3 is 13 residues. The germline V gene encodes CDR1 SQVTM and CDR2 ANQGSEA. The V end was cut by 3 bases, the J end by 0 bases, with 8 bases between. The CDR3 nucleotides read TGCAGCGTTGATCCCGAAATGAACACTGAAGCTTTCTTT. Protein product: CSVDPEMNTEAFF.

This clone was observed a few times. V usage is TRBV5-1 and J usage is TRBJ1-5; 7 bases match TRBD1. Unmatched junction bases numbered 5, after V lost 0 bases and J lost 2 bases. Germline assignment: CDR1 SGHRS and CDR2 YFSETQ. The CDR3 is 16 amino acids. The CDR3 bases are TGCGCCAGCAGCTTGGGCTCTCAGGGGGGCAATCAGCCCCAGCATTTT. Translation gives CASSLGSQGGNQPQHF.

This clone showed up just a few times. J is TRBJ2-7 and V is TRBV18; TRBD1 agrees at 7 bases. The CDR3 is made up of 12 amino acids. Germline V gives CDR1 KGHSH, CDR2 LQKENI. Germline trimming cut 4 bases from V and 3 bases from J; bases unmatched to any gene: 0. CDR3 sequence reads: CASSRQGYEQYF. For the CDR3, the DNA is TGTGCCAGCTCACGACAGGGCTACGAGCAGTACTTC.

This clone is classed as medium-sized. The CDR3 region has the DNA TGCGCCAGCAGCCGCGGACAGTCGAATTCACCCCTCCACTTT. It specifies CASSRGQSNSPLHF. This chain joins TRBV10-2 and TRBJ1-6; possibly TRBD1 for D (6 bases). Germline-derived CDR1 and CDR2 are WSHSY and SAAADI. The CDR3 consists of 14 residues. The V end was cut by 6 bases, the J end by 7 bases, with 13 bases between.

CDR3 in amino acids: CASSTPPDRVNTEAFF. The CDR3 DNA is TGTGCCAGTAGTACACCCCCAGACAGGGTGAACACTGAAGCTTTCTTT. The chain employs TRBV19 and TRBJ1-1; TRBD1 aligns across 7 bases. The J segment lost 0 bases and the V segment lost 4 bases, leaving 8 bases of the junction unmatched. This CDR3 contains 16 residues. CDR1 and CDR2 (germline): LNHDA, SQIVND (reference sequence).

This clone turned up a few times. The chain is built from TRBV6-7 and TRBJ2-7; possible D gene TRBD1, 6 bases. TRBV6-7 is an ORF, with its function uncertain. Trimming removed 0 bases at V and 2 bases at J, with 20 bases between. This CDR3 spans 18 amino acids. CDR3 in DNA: TGTGCCAGCAGTTACTCGCTACCCGGGACACGAAGCCCCTACGAGCAGTACTTC. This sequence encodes CASSYSLPGTRSPYEQYF.

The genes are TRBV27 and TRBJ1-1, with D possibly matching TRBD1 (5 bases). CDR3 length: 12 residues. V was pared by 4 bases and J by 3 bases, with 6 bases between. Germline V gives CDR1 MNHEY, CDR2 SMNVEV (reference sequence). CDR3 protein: CASSWGYTEAFF. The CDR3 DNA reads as TGTGCCAGCAGTTGGGGGTACACTGAAGCTTTCTTT.